This T cell receptor (beta chain) was identified during a study of T cell responses to AZD1222 COVID-19 vaccine (dated by TCRdb to the early 2020s). As for the study more broadly: TCR sequencing was performed for more than 230 trial participants, of whom about 200 were given two doses of AZD1222 and 26 were given two doses of MenACWY control vaccine. Trial participants were enrolled by age into subgroups of 18-55, 56-69 and 70-plus years, and 148, 28 and 57 TCR-sequenced participants, respectively, were included in these subgroups. The research as a whole found: In the small 56-69-year group, the increase in depth fell short of significance, most likely because of low power. Reportedly, almost half of the unique spike-specific TCRs recognized epitopes lying outside the regions that are mutated in the B.1.351 and B.1.1.7 variants. CD4 TCRs associated with the vaccine covered the entire spike protein, and the dominant responses were in regions 160-218 and 743-854. Participants were mostly white British, with more females than males. The authors suggested clonal diversity may have been underestimated. After two AZD1222 doses, spike-specific TCR breadth and depth were significantly higher than at day 0 and than in MenACWY recipients. Conclusions about previously exposed vaccinees are limited because only six or seven AZD1222 recipients were SARS-CoV-2 seropositive at baseline. No day 14 peak-response samples were available, so repertoires were characterized only after the peak T cell response.

In light of the paper, this sample's time point label describes: about 28 days (+/-7) after the second vaccine dose. Because spike-specific TCR depth and breadth did not differ between the two schedules, AZD1222 recipients who got a second dose at roughly 4 weeks were pooled with those who got a second dose at roughly 12 weeks. Vaccinee samples were obtained from the UK trials COV001 and COV002, which included a single-blind randomized controlled phase 2/3 trial of AZD1222 (ChAdOx1 nCoV-19) in healthy adults. For TCRbeta chain sequencing, PBMC samples from trial participants were taken at day 0 and at day 28 after the second dose. The CDR3 regions of human TCRbeta chains were subjected to immunosequencing. The authors processed their data as follows. Repertoire TCRs were matched against a reference library of SARS-CoV-2-specific TCRs generated with the MIRA antigen-specificity platform. Breadth was defined as the fraction of unique TCRs that were SARS-CoV-2-associated, and depth was defined as the fraction of total T cells that were SARS-CoV-2-associated. Using the MIRA data, every spike-specific TCR was mapped to the spike region that the TCR reacted to and assigned to either a CD4 or a CD8 class. Log10-transformed breadth and depth values were compared by one-way ANOVA with Sidak's multiple comparisons tests. What TCRdb holds here is the immuneACCESS table cut down to in-frame rearrangements. Part of the clones is not present; checked against another copy, under half of the missing clones reflect an unresolved V gene, and the others are unexplained. The V and J calls and clone size were taken over from that table, and D and trimming were inferred from the DNA. For this sample the table gives 100,000 or so clones, of which around 90% were detected only once. The ten largest clonotypes hold 2.5% to 3.5% of the sample.

Comments on this clone: Its antigen is not yet known. Qualities for individual bases were not recorded, and no much larger clone is one base off.

V is reduced by 5 bases and J by 4 bases, leaving a spacing of 11 bases between them. From the germline V gene (reference sequence), CDR1 is SEHNR and CDR2 is FQNEAQ. The CDR3, from cysteine to phenylalanine, totals 13 residues. CDR3 DNA only is kept here, 39 bases in frame from base 1. Sequenced here: peripheral blood, sampled 28 days after the second AZD1222 dose. The chain is assembled from TRBV7-9 and TRBJ1-2, and TRBD1 may be the D gene, going by 6 matching bases. This sequence originates from an adult who received the AZD1222 COVID-19 vaccine. The DNA sequence reads TGTGCCAGCAGCCCCGGGACAACCTATGGCTACACCTTC. Its translation reads: CASSPGTTYGYTF.